The clone carrying this T cell receptor (beta chain) appeared many times. Antigen: not known. This sample is part of a study of T-cell memory formation after mild COVID-19. Looking at the study overall: The study found TCR clusters largely donor specific. Study-wide results and caveats: For contracting clones, CD4+ ones sat mainly in CM and EM, CD8+ in EMRA.

MiXCR, applied by TCRdb to the 5' RACE reads, yields one record per CDR3 protein. The sample lists over 300,000 distinct CDR3 sequences, approximately 22% seen once, with roughly 21% in the top ten. Germline CDR1 and CDR2: SGHTA and FQGNSA. V lost 1 base, J lost 2 bases, and 15 bases lay in between. The CDR3 is 17 amino acids. Specimen: PBMCs or a T cell subset sorted from them (not recorded which). The TCR sequence derives from a man in his late teens or twenties who had mild COVID-19 (a few samples of this study predate the infection). Cell type and time point are not known. This chain connects TRBV7-2 to TRBJ2-4; possibly TRBD1 or TRBD2 for D (5 bases each). The CDR3 DNA is TGTGCCAGCAGCTTAGAATTTCCAGGGAGTACCAAAAACATTCAGTACTTC. Amino acid sequence: CASSLEFPGSTKNIQYF.